This T cell receptor (beta chain) is from a study of OX40 agonist ivuxolimab in advanced cancers. Looking at the study overall: Patients in dose escalation had liver, melanoma, kidney or head and neck cancers. Participants could have had prior anti-PD-1, anti-PD-L1 or anti-CTLA-4 therapy, and 40% had some.

Whole-study results and caveats: Averaging showed that CD8+ T cells had more expanded clones than CD4+ did. Both CD4+ and CD8+ T cell populations in blood had undergone clonal expansion by week 6 at 0.1 to 3.0 mg/kg.

Only in-frame clones appear in the TCRdb table, and some are missing; sequencing was by immunoSEQ multiplex PCR. The table has under 100,000 clones, nearly 90% seen once; the top ten hold 0.33%. The CDR3 has 12 residues. Per the germline V gene, CDR1 is LNHNV and CDR2 is YYDKDF (reference sequence). V was shortened by 3 bases and J by 7 bases, with 9 bases between the two germline ends. Concerning this clone itself: Its antigen is currently unknown.

This chain links TRBV15 with TRBJ1-1, with D unresolved. The sequencing used CD4+ or CD8+ T cells sorted from blood, collected in a trial of the OX40 agonist ivuxolimab. This TCR was recovered from an adult with an advanced solid tumor such as melanoma, head and neck, liver or kidney cancer. CDR3 sequence reads: CATSREQFEAFF. Written as DNA, the CDR3 is TGTGCCACCAGCAGGGAACAGTTTGAAGCTTTCTTT.